Listed here are 10 T cell receptor beta chains from one sample, sequenced in a study of blood T cell repertoires in COVID-19. The protocol was immunoSEQ multiplex PCR, while the TCRdb copy is restricted to in-frame clones and leaves out a portion. The table includes approximately 170,000 clones, 86% detected once. The material sequenced was peripheral blood. The receptors stem from a woman in her sixties or seventies with acute or convalescent COVID-19.

This sequence joins TRBV27 and TRBJ2-3; 7 bases agree with TRBD1. The CDR3 extends over 16 amino acids. Germline CDR1 MNHEY, CDR2 SMNVEV (reference sequence). V shed 5 bases and J 1 base; nucleotides not matched to a gene: 9. CDR3 residues: CASSPRTGTGTDTQYF. The CDR3 DNA follows: TGTGCCAGCAGTCCACGGACCGGGACAGGCACAGATACGCAGTATTTT.

The J gene is TRBJ1-4, the V gene TRBV5-1; 8 bases map to TRBD1. This CDR3 has 17 amino acids. Looked up from germline, CDR1 is SGHRS and CDR2 is YFSETQ. Trimming took 0 bases from V and 0 from J; bases not matched to a gene: 4. The CDR3 region has the DNA TGCGCCAGCAGCTTGGGGACAGGGAGAGCAACTAATGAAAAACTGTTTTTT. It translates to CASSLGTGRATNEKLFF.

In nucleotides, the CDR3 is TGTGCCAGCAGTCCGAGAGACAGGGACACCGGGGAGCTGTTTTTT. Amino acid sequence: CASSPRDRDTGELFF. The chain uses TRBV28 and TRBJ2-2; TRBD1 matches 7 bases. The CDR3 totals 15 residues. The trim removed 5 bases at V and 3 bases at J, leaving 6 bases unmatched. Germline V gene lookup returns CDR1 MDHEN and CDR2 SYDVKM.

The V call is TRBV4-2, the J call TRBJ2-7, with 7 bases aligning to TRBD2. The junction had 4 bases not matched to a gene; V was cut back by 1 base and J by 1 base. The CDR3 extends over 15 amino acids. Germline CDR1 reads LGHNA; CDR2 reads YNFKEQ. In DNA, the CDR3 is TGTGCCAGCAGCCAAGGTCTAGCGGCGTCCTACGAGCAGTACTTC. Encoded protein: CASSQGLAASYEQYF.

The chain combines TRBV7-9 with TRBJ1-2; D is unresolved. Per germline, CDR1 SEHNR and CDR2 FQNEAQ (reference sequence). The V end was cut by 3 bases, the J end by 10 bases, with 12 bases between. This CDR3 has 12 amino acids. In nucleotides, the CDR3 is TGTGCCAGCAGCTTGCAATCGGGATCCTACACCTTC. It yields the protein CASSLQSGSYTF.

CDR3 residues: CASSILDRVDSPLHF. Written as DNA, the CDR3 is TGTGCCAGTAGTATCCTGGACAGGGTGGATTCACCCCTCCACTTT. The chain joins TRBV19 to TRBJ1-6; 8 bases fit TRBD1. The trim removed 3 bases at V and 8 bases at J, leaving 6 bases unmatched. CDR3 length equals 15 residues. CDR1 is LNHDA and CDR2 is SQIVND in the germline V gene (reference sequence). Full variable domain (outside the CDR3, taken from reference TRBV19 and TRBJ1-6): DGGITQSPKYLFRKEGQNVTLSCEQNLNHDAMYWYRQDPGQGLRLIYYSQIVNDFQKGDIAEGYSVSREKKESFPLTVTSAQKNPTAFYLCASSILDRVDSPLHFGNGTRLTVT.

The chain links TRBV19 to TRBJ2-2, with 9 bases identical to TRBD2. Germline CDR1 and CDR2: LNHDA and SQIVND (reference sequence). V lost 6 bases to trimming and J lost 5 bases; unmatched junction nucleotides: 4. This CDR3 spans 14 amino acids. Here the CDR3 reads CASSLAGTTGELFF. The CDR3 DNA follows: TGTGCCAGTAGCCTAGCGGGGACAACCGGGGAGCTGTTTTTT.

The chain combines TRBV4-2 with TRBJ2-1; 13 bases are shared with TRBD2. The CDR3 spans 17 residues. From germline, CDR1 is LGHNA and CDR2 YNFKEQ. Trimming took 1 base from V and 8 from J; bases not matched to a gene: 8. CDR3 amino acids: CASSQGLAGGQTYEQFF. The CDR3, as DNA: TGTGCCAGCAGCCAAGGACTAGCGGGGGGCCAGACCTATGAGCAGTTCTTC.

The V gene is TRBV4-2, the J gene TRBJ2-7, with D possibly matching TRBD2 (6 bases). V was shortened by 0 bases and J by 1 base, with 10 bases between the two germline ends. CDR1 and CDR2 (germline): LGHNA, YNFKEQ. This CDR3 spans 15 amino acids. The CDR3, as DNA: TGTGCCAGCAGCCAAGATCCTAGCGTGTCCTACGAGCAGTACTTC. It translates to CASSQDPSVSYEQYF.

This chain links TRBV7-2 with TRBJ1-5; D is undetermined. This CDR3 spans 15 amino acids. Germline assignment: CDR1 SGHTA and CDR2 FQGNSA. The V gene lost 1 base and the J gene lost 3 bases, with 10 bases spanning the gap. CDR3 DNA: TGTGCCAGCAGCTTAGTGAGGGTCTCCAATCAGCCCCAGCATTTT. It is translated as CASSLVRVSNQPQHF.